This passage covers 19 T cell receptor beta chains from one sample sequenced in a study of control samples from healthy donors and cancer patients. TCRdb's table, derived via immunoSEQ multiplex PCR, lists solely in-frame clones and lacks some. The top ten hold roughly 4% of the sample, which has approximately 100,000 clones, 90% seen once. The sample consisted of blood. These receptor sequences come from a human donor in good health. The donor label of this sample is uncertain.

This rearrangement joins TRBV3-1 (or the pseudogene TRBV3-2) to TRBJ2-3; TRBD1 might be the D (6 bases). V dropped 1 base and J dropped 12 bases, with 8 bases sitting between them. CDR1 LGHDT and CDR2 YNNKEL come from the germline V gene (reference sequence). The CDR3 covers 11 residues. The CDR3 DNA reads as TGTGCCAGCAGCCAAGGACAGGCCCAGTATTTT. It specifies CASSQGQAQYF.

Concerning this clone itself: At one boundary the junction diverges from the germline segment, which might be a read error. The chain has TRBV25-1 and TRBJ1-4; 7 positions agree with TRBD1. Looked up from germline, CDR1 is MGHDK and CDR2 is SYGVNS. The CDR3 length is 12 residues. CDR3 nucleotides: TGTGCCAGCAGTGATAACCCCGGGACAGCCGTTTTT. Translating it yields CASSDNPGTAVF.

The genes are TRBV28 and TRBJ1-1, with D unclear. The CDR3 extends over 13 amino acids. V was clipped by 6 bases and J by 1 base, with 9 bases between them. Germline CDR1 is MDHEN and CDR2 is SYDVKM. CDR3 residues: CASRAQKNTEAFF. In nucleotides, the CDR3 is TGTGCCAGCAGGGCGCAGAAGAACACTGAAGCTTTCTTT.

CDR3 nucleotide sequence: TGTGCCAGCAGTTCTCTTTTAGGGAGCGGAAACACCATATATTTT. Its protein product is CASSSLLGSGNTIYF. This chain links TRBV6-5 with TRBJ1-3; D is unclear. Germline V CDR1 and CDR2: MNHEY, SVGAGI. The V gene lost 4 bases and the J gene lost 4 bases, with 14 bases spanning the gap. This CDR3 spans 15 amino acids.

The rearrangement links TRBV3-1 (or the pseudogene TRBV3-2) to TRBJ2-7; no clear D. Germline V CDR1 and CDR2: LGHDT, YNNKEL (reference sequence). The CDR3 extends over 14 amino acids. V gave up 1 base and J gave up 7 bases, with 14 bases separating them. The CDR3, as DNA: TGTGCCAGCAGCCAAGGGTCCTATGGAACGGAGCAGTACTTC. The encoded protein is CASSQGSYGTEQYF.

The chain joins TRBV13 to TRBJ2-7; the match to TRBD1 covers 7 bases. Germline CDR1 reads PRHDT; CDR2 reads FYEKMQ (reference sequence). This CDR3 is 13 amino acids long. V was pared by 5 bases and J by 6 bases, with 7 bases of the junction left unmatched. DNA for the CDR3: TGTGCCAGCAGCCGACCACAGGGGAGCGAGCAGTACTTC. This gives the protein CASSRPQGSEQYF.

The gene calls are TRBV4-2 and TRBJ2-2; TRBD2 matches at 8 bases. CDR3 length: 18 amino acids. Trimming cost V 3 bases and J 0 bases; bases outside gene matches: 9. CDR1 and CDR2 from the germline V gene are LGHNA and YNFKEQ. CDR3 sequence: CASSQWLAGDTNTGELFF. As DNA, the CDR3 is TGTGCCAGCAGCCAGTGGCTAGCGGGTGACACGAACACCGGGGAGCTGTTTTTT.

Comments on this clone: The sample contains more than one DNA sequence encoding this CDR3. The chain carries TRBV6-2 or TRBV6-3 and TRBJ2-6; D is uncertain. Germline V gene sequence: CDR1 MNHEY, CDR2 SVGEGT. This CDR3 spans 13 amino acids. The V end was cut by 0 bases, the J end by 3 bases, with 0 bases between. CDR3 residues: CASSYSGANVLTF. Here the CDR3 DNA reads TGTGCCAGCAGTTACTCTGGGGCCAACGTCCTGACTTTC.

This clone was seen just once. V gene TRBV2 combines with J gene TRBJ1-1; D is unclear. V lost 8 bases and J 7 bases, leaving 17 bases between the germline ends. CDR1 is SNHLY, CDR2 FYNNEI, per germline. CDR3 length: 13 amino acids. The DNA for the CDR3 is TGTGCCAGCGGCTTTGACCGAGAGAGTGAAGCTTTCTTT. Translation: CASGFDRESEAFF.

This chain connects TRBV3-1 (or the pseudogene TRBV3-2) to TRBJ2-1; TRBD2 matches at 9 bases. V lost 1 base and J lost 10; bases outside the gene matches: 11. This CDR3 is 16 amino acids long. CDR1 and CDR2 from the germline V gene are LGHDT and YNNKEL (reference sequence). The CDR3 loop reads CASSQGRRGGWVEQFF. Here the CDR3 DNA reads TGTGCCAGCAGCCAAGGAAGGCGGGGGGGCTGGGTGGAGCAGTTCTTC.

The rearrangement uses TRBV12-3 or TRBV12-4 and TRBJ2-7; D is uncertain. The CDR3 loop spans 13 amino acids. The germline V and J ends were trimmed by 4 bases and 5 bases, with 12 bases remaining between them. CDR3: CASSSGRRNEQYF. CDR3 nucleotides: TGTGCCAGCAGTTCGGGTCGGCGAAACGAGCAGTACTTC.

The J gene is TRBJ2-1, the V gene TRBV5-4, with D unclear. The CDR3 is made up of 15 amino acids. V dropped 4 bases and J dropped 7 bases, with 18 bases sitting between them. Looked up from germline, CDR1 is SGHNT and CDR2 is YYREEE (reference sequence). CDR3 sequence reads: CASSPTPLKGNEQFF. The DNA of the CDR3 is TGTGCCAGCAGCCCGACCCCTTTAAAGGGAAATGAGCAGTTCTTC.

The chain couples TRBV7-8 to TRBJ2-7; 7 bases line up with TRBD2. V trimming: 1 base; J trimming: 12 bases; junction bases outside the gene matches: 9. From germline, CDR1 is SGHVS and CDR2 FQNEAQ. This CDR3 comprises 13 residues. The CDR3 nucleotides are TGTGCCAGCAGCTTAGACGCGGGGGATTACTTGTACTTC. Protein: CASSLDAGDYLYF.

The chain is built from TRBV7-9 and TRBJ2-1, with D possibly being TRBD1 or TRBD2 (6 bases each). The CDR3 loop spans 15 amino acids. Germline assignment: CDR1 SEHNR and CDR2 FQNEAQ (reference sequence). V was shortened by 5 bases and J by 4 bases, with 15 bases between the two germline ends. The CDR3 is CASSRGAGQYNEQFF. The DNA of the CDR3 is TGTGCCAGCAGCAGGGGGGCAGGGCAGTACAATGAGCAGTTCTTC.

The chain is built from TRBV10-1 and TRBJ2-2; D unclear. The ends were cut back, 3 bases at V and 3 bases at J, with 5 bases in the middle. Germline V gene sequence: CDR1 WNHNN, CDR2 SYGVQD (reference sequence). The CDR3 runs to 13 residues. This CDR3 is CASSDRDTGELFF. The CDR3 DNA reads as TGCGCCAGCAGTGACCGGGACACCGGGGAGCTGTTTTTT.

CDR3 coding DNA: TGTGCCAGCAGCCCTGTTGGGGGCCCTATTTCACCCCTCCACTTT. This encodes CASSPVGGPISPLHF. The chain carries TRBV7-3 and TRBJ1-6, with a possible D match to TRBD1 (6 bases). Germline values: CDR1 SGHTA, CDR2 FQGTGA. The CDR3 consists of 15 residues. V lost 5 bases to trimming and J lost 9 bases, with 17 bases between them.

This chain connects TRBV24-1 to TRBJ2-1; D possibly corresponds to TRBD1 (5 bases). V was clipped by 3 bases and J by 4 bases, with 9 bases between them. Germline CDR1 KGHDR, CDR2 SFDVKD. The CDR3 has 14 amino acids. In DNA form, the CDR3 reads TGTGCCACCAGTGATCCCCGACAGTACAATGAGCAGTTCTTC. This encodes CATSDPRQYNEQFF.

The chain has TRBV11-2 and TRBJ2-7; 7 nucleotides agree with TRBD1. The germline V gene has CDR1 SGHAT and CDR2 FQNNGV. CDR3 length: 17 residues. Losses at the gene ends were 6 bases for V and 1 base for J; bases not matched to a gene: 15. The CDR3 nucleotides are TGTGCCAGCAGGGCCTTCGCCGGGACAGCCGATTCCTACGAGCAGTACTTC. Residues: CASRAFAGTADSYEQYF.

This chain connects TRBV28 to TRBJ1-2; unclear D gene. This CDR3 comprises 15 residues. Germline values: CDR1 MDHEN, CDR2 SYDVKM. Trimming removed 6 bases at V and 0 bases at J, with 14 bases between. CDR3 bases: TGTGCCAGCAGCCCTTCCTACAAACCTAACTATGGCTACACCTTC. Encoded protein: CASSPSYKPNYGYTF.